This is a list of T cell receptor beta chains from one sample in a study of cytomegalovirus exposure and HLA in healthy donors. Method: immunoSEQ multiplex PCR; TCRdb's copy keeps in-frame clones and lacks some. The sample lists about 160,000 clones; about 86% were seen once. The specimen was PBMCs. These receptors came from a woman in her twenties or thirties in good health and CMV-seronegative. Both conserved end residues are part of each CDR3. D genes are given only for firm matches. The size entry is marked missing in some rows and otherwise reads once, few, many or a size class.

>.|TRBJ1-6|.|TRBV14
CASSQGRGSPLHF
TGTGCCAGCAGCCAGGGTCGAGGTTCACCCCTCCACTTT
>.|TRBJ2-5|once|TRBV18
CASSPGPGGGGETQYF
TGTGCCAGCTCACCAGGGCCCGGTGGGGGTGGAGAGACCCAGTACTTC
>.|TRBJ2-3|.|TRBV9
CASSVTSGLSRTDTQYF
TGTGCCAGCAGCGTAACCTCAGGTCTATCCCGCACAGATACGCAGTATTTT
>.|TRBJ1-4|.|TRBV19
CASSSRLNGEKLFF
TGTGCCAGTAGTAGCCGTCTAAACGGTGAAAAACTGTTTTTT
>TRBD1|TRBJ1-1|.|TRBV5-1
CASSLGQGAVRDTEAFF
TGCGCCAGCAGCTTGGGACAGGGGGCGGTGAGGGACACTGAAGCTTTCTTT
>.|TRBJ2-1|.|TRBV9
CASSGRGTETGEQFF
TGTGCCAGCAGCGGACGCGGGACCGAAACAGGGGAGCAGTTCTTC
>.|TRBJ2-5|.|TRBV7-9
CASSLGLAQETQYF
TGTGCCAGCAGCTTGGGGCTGGCCCAAGAGACCCAGTACTTC
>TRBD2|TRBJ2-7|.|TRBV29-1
CSAPGLASYEQYF
TGCAGCGCACCGGGACTAGCCTCCTACGAGCAGTACTTC
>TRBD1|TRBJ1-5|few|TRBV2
CASKGQWGNQPQHF
TGTGCCAGCAAGGGACAGTGGGGGAATCAGCCCCAGCATTTT
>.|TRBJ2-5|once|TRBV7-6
CASSERPGVKGKTQYF
TGTGCCAGCAGCGAGCGACCGGGGGTGAAGGGAAAGACCCAGTACTTC
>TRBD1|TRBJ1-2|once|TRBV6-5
CASSYLGQGAYGYTF
TGTGCCAGCAGTTACCTGGGACAGGGGGCCTATGGCTACACCTTC
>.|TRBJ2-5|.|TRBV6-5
CASSGSGVAETQYF
TGTGCCAGCAGTGGCTCAGGGGTTGCCGAGACCCAGTACTTC
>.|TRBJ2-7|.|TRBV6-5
CASSNGRVTSYEQYF
TGTGCCAGCAGCAACGGACGGGTAACTTCCTACGAGCAGTACTTC
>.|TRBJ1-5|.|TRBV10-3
CAISDSGGNQPQHF
TGTGCCATCAGTGATTCGGGGGGCAATCAGCCCCAGCATTTT
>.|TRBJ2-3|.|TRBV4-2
CASSQDTRAVVPYSTDTQYF
TGTGCCAGCAGCCAAGATACCCGGGCCGTAGTTCCCTATAGCACAGATACGCAGTATTTT
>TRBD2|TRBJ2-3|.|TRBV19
CASSPLADSTDTQYF
TGTGCCAGTAGTCCGCTAGCGGATAGCACAGATACGCAGTATTTT
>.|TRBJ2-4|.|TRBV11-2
CASSHSRAIAKNIQYF
TGTGCCAGCAGCCACTCCCGGGCCATAGCCAAAAACATTCAGTACTTC
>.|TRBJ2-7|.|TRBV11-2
CASSRSTEFSYEQYF
TGTGCCAGCAGCCGGTCGACAGAGTTCTCCTACGAGCAGTACTTC
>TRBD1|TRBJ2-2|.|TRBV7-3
CASSPRTGEEVFF
TGTGCCAGCAGCCCCAGGACAGGGGAAGAGGTGTTTTTT
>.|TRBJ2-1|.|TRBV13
CASSLGLVPNEQFF
TGTGCCAGCAGCTTAGGACTAGTTCCCAATGAGCAGTTCTTC
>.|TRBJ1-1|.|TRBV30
CAWSAIGGWTEAFF
TGTGCCTGGAGTGCAATTGGGGGTTGGACTGAAGCTTTCTTT
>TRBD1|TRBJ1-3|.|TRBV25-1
CASRDQGGNTIYF
TGTGCCAGCAGGGACCAGGGGGGTAACACCATATATTTT
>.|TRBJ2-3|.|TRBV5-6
CASSLGFLLDTQYF
TGTGCCAGCAGCTTGGGTTTCTTATTAGATACGCAGTATTTT
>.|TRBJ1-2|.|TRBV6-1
CAGQGSDSFGYTF
TGTGCCGGCCAGGGGAGCGACTCTTTTGGCTACACCTTC
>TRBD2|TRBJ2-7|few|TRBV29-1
CSVVGREAYEQYF
TGCAGCGTTGTCGGGAGGGAGGCCTACGAGCAGTACTTC
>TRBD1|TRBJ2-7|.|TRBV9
CASSPRDRTHEQYF
TGTGCCAGCAGCCCCCGGGACAGGACCCACGAGCAGTACTTC
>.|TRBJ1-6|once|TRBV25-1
CASRASGGVNSPLHF
TGTGCCAGCAGAGCCTCAGGAGGGGTGAATTCACCCCTCCACTTT
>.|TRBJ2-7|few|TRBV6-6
CASSYSPGQSYEQYF
TGTGCCAGCAGTTACTCTCCGGGACAATCCTACGAGCAGTACTTC
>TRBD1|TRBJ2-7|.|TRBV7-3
CASSSRQGPSYEQYF
TGTGCCAGCAGCTCAAGACAGGGTCCCTCCTACGAGCAGTACTTC
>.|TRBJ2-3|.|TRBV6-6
CASTVRMGPDTQYF
TGTGCCAGCACGGTACGGATGGGGCCAGATACGCAGTATTTT
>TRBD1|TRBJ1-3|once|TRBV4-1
CASSQDPMGQISGNTIYF
TGCGCCAGCAGCCAAGATCCGATGGGACAGATCTCTGGAAACACCATATATTTT
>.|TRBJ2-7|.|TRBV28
CASSISDEQYF
TGTGCCAGCAGTATTAGCGACGAGCAGTACTTC
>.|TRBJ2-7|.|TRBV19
CASSIRHNNEQYF
TGTGCCAGTAGTATTAGACATAACAACGAGCAGTACTTC
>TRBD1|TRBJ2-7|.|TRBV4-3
CASSRTVPGQGNYEQYF
TGCGCCAGCAGCCGCACTGTCCCGGGACAGGGCAACTACGAGCAGTACTTC
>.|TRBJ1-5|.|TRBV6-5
CASSRSGSNQPQHF
TGTGCCAGCAGCCGGTCCGGGAGCAATCAGCCCCAGCATTTT
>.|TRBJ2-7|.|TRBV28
CASTRPAYEQYF
TGTGCCAGCACCCGGCCAGCCTACGAGCAGTACTTC
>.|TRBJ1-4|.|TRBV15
CATSREPDQVRGKLFF
TGTGCCACCAGCAGAGAACCCGACCAAGTCAGGGGAAAACTGTTTTTT
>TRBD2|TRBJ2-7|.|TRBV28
CASSLVVGAGGTYEQYF
TGTGCCAGCAGTTTAGTAGTTGGGGCGGGAGGTACTTACGAGCAGTACTTC
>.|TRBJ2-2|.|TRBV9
CASMRGDTGELFF
TGTGCCAGCATGCGAGGGGACACCGGGGAGCTGTTTTTT
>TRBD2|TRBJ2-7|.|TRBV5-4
CASTPGLAASYEQYF
TGTGCCAGCACCCCGGGACTAGCGGCCTCCTACGAGCAGTACTTC
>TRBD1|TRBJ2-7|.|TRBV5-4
CASSGGTGQNPSTYEQYF
TGTGCCAGCAGCGGCGGGACAGGGCAAAACCCCTCAACCTACGAGCAGTACTTC
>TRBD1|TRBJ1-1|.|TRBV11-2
CASSLAGQLNTEAFF
TGTGCCAGCAGCTTAGCGGGACAGCTGAACACTGAAGCTTTCTTT
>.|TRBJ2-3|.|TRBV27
CASSLSVTLTDTQYF
TGTGCCAGCAGTTTATCGGTGACTCTCACAGATACGCAGTATTTT
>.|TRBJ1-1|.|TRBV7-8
CASSRQMNTEAFF
TGTGCCAGCTCTCGACAGATGAACACTGAAGCTTTCTTT
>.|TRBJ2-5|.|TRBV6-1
CASSEEQLDPGSETQYF
TGTGCCAGCAGTGAGGAGCAACTCGATCCGGGGTCGGAGACCCAGTACTTC
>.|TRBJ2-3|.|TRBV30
CAWRGGGHWAADTQYF
TGTGCCTGGAGGGGGGGCGGGCACTGGGCGGCAGATACGCAGTATTTT
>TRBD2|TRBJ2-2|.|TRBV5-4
CASSLAAGITGELFF
TGTGCCAGCAGCTTGGCAGCGGGAATCACCGGGGAGCTGTTTTTT
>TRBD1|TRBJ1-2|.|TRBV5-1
CASSLEGTGGGYYGYTF
TGCGCCAGCAGCCTGGAGGGGACAGGGGGCGGTTACTATGGCTACACCTTC